The 21 T cell receptor beta chains given below trace back to one sample, sequenced in a study of cytomegalovirus exposure and HLA in healthy donors. Assay used: immunoSEQ multiplex PCR; TCRdb lists only in-frame clones, some missing. The sample includes about 140,000 clones, about 95% of them seen just once. The sample consisted of PBMCs. These receptors originate from a man younger than 35 in good health and CMV-seropositive.

The chain recombines TRBV6-5 with TRBJ1-1, with a weak D call TRBD1 (5 bases). The CDR3 runs 11 residues. Germline V CDR1 and CDR2: MNHEY, SVGAGI. V lost 7 bases and J lost 9, with 12 bases in between. CDR3 nucleotides: TGTGCCAGCACTACGGGGGGTCAAGCTTTCTTT. Encoded protein: CASTTGGQAFF.

The gene calls are TRBV30 and TRBJ2-1; TRBD1 matches 8 bases. Per the germline V gene, CDR1 is GTSNPN and CDR2 is SVGIG (reference sequence). V was clipped by 2 bases and J by 0 bases; unmatched bases: 0. The CDR3 length is 14 residues. The CDR3 is CAWSTGGSYNEQFF. For the CDR3, the DNA is TGTGCCTGGAGTACAGGGGGCTCCTACAATGAGCAGTTCTTC.

V gene TRBV7-8 combines with J gene TRBJ2-7; D unclear. V gave up 2 bases and J gave up 2 bases, with 7 bases separating them. The CDR3 consists of 13 residues. CDR1 SGHVS and CDR2 FQNEAQ come from the germline V gene. The CDR3 region has the DNA TGTGCCAGCAGCTTAAATGGAGCCTACGAGCAGTACTTC. Translation: CASSLNGAYEQYF.

This clone was observed once. This chain connects TRBV5-1 to TRBJ1-1, with 7 positions matching TRBD1. The germline CDR1 and CDR2 sequences are SGHRS and YFSETQ. The CDR3 consists of 14 residues. V lost 4 bases to trimming and J lost 2 bases; unmatched junction nucleotides: 5. CDR3: CASSVGTANTEAFF. In DNA, the CDR3 is TGCGCCAGCAGCGTGGGGACAGCTAACACTGAAGCTTTCTTT.

The V gene is TRBV19, the J gene TRBJ1-5; D is ambiguous. The V gene's germline CDR1 is LNHDA and CDR2 SQIVND (reference sequence). Trimming removed 9 bases from V and 1 base from J, with 13 bases in between. The CDR3 totals 14 residues. CDR3 protein: CASRGGQSNQPQHF. The CDR3 DNA is TGTGCCAGCCGAGGAGGGCAGAGCAATCAGCCCCAGCATTTT.

This clone came up once. The genes are TRBV7-3 and TRBJ2-2; TRBD2 matches at 9 bases. Germline CDR1 is SGHTA and CDR2 is FQGTGA. The CDR3 is 16 residues long. V lost 2 bases and J lost 0; bases outside the gene matches: 1. The CDR3 nucleotides are TGTGCCAGCAGCTTAGCTAGCGGGGCGAACACCGGGGAGCTGTTTTTT. This encodes CASSLASGANTGELFF.

The chain has TRBV6-4 and TRBJ2-7; 11 bases map to TRBD2. CDR1 and CDR2 (germline): MRHNA, SNTAGT. CDR3 size: 14 residues. With 9 bases clipped from V and 0 bases from J, the junction kept 4 bases outside the gene matches. The CDR3 DNA sequence: TGTGCCAGTGTAGCGGGAGGGTCCTCCTACGAGCAGTACTTC. Encoded protein: CASVAGGSSYEQYF.

The chain carries TRBV28 and TRBJ1-1; D not resolved. This CDR3 has 13 amino acids. V lost 3 bases to trimming and J lost 3 bases, with 8 bases between them. Germline lookup yields CDR1 MDHEN and CDR2 SYDVKM. The CDR3 protein is CASSFLSYTEAFF. The CDR3 nucleotides are TGTGCCAGCAGTTTCCTTTCGTACACTGAAGCTTTCTTT.

Only a few counts were recorded for this clone. This rearrangement joins TRBV7-6 to TRBJ2-7; 8 bases match TRBD1. Germline V CDR1 and CDR2: SGHVS, FNYEAQ. V dropped 1 base and J dropped 5; count of bases not matched to a gene: 7. The CDR3 sequence is 15 residues long. The CDR3, as DNA: TGTGCCAGCAGCTTAGGGGGAGGACAGGGAAACGAGCAGTACTTC. Its protein is CASSLGGGQGNEQYF.

The chain is built from TRBV7-8 and TRBJ1-4, with D possibly matching TRBD1 (6 bases). The germline V gene has CDR1 SGHVS and CDR2 FQNEAQ. With 5 bases removed from V and 8 bases from J, the gap between germline ends came to 24 bases. This CDR3 is built from 17 residues. CDR3: CASSVGGWAGAEEKLFF. CDR3 in DNA: TGTGCCAGCAGCGTAGGGGGGTGGGCAGGGGCCGAGGAAAAACTGTTTTTT.

This clone was seen a single time. V and J are TRBV11-2 and TRBJ2-3; the D gene is possibly TRBD2 (5 bases). V lost 2 bases and J lost 2, with 8 bases in between. This CDR3 has 14 residues. Germline V lookup: CDR1 SGHAT, CDR2 FQNNGV. The CDR3 sequence is CASSLSGNTDTQYF. The CDR3 DNA sequence: TGTGCCAGCAGCTTAAGCGGAAACACAGATACGCAGTATTTT.

J is TRBJ2-2 and V is TRBV29-1; 11 bases line up with TRBD2. Per germline, CDR1 SQVTM and CDR2 ANQGSEA. The CDR3 is made up of 16 amino acids. V gave up 7 bases and J gave up 4 bases; unmatched junction bases: 11. The CDR3 spells CSGRLAGLVGTGELFF. The CDR3 coding sequence is TGCAGCGGAAGACTAGCGGGATTAGTTGGCACCGGGGAGCTGTTTTTT.

V is TRBV4-1 and J is TRBJ2-5, with D unclear. Trimming cost V 4 bases and J 1 base, with 10 bases left between them. The CDR3 consists of 14 residues. Germline V gene data show CDR1 as MGHRA and CDR2 as YSYEKL. This CDR3 is CASSPHSRQETQYF. DNA for the CDR3: TGCGCCAGCAGCCCCCACAGCCGCCAAGAGACCCAGTACTTC.

V gene TRBV5-1 combines with J gene TRBJ2-1; D is possibly TRBD2 (6 bases). V gave up 4 bases and J gave up 8 bases, with 13 bases separating them. Germline CDR1 reads SGHRS; CDR2 reads YFSETQ. The CDR3 is 13 residues long. The CDR3 reads CASSGGWGDEQFF. The CDR3 DNA follows: TGCGCCAGCAGCGGGGGATGGGGGGATGAGCAGTTCTTC.

The V call is TRBV30, the J call TRBJ2-2; D unclear. Germline V CDR1 and CDR2: GTSNPN, SVGIG (reference sequence). The CDR3 runs 14 residues. V was clipped by 0 bases and J by 7 bases, with 12 bases between them. The chain's CDR3 is CAWSVQQSDGELFF. DNA for the CDR3: TGTGCCTGGAGTGTACAACAGTCCGACGGGGAGCTGTTTTTT. The full variable domain, with the rest looked up from reference TRBV30 and TRBJ2-2, is SQTIHQWPATLVQPVGSPLSLECTVEGTSNPNLYWYRQAAGRGLQLLFYSVGIGQISSEVPQNLSASRPQDRQFILSSKKLLLSDSGFYLCAWSVQQSDGELFFGEGSRLTVL.

The CDR3 DNA follows: TGTGCCAGCAGTGCAGGGAGGCAGGGGGCAGATACGCAGTATTTT. Amino acid sequence: CASSAGRQGADTQYF. The chain links TRBV25-1 to TRBJ2-3, with D possibly TRBD1 on 7 matching bases. V lost 4 bases, J lost 4 bases, and 15 bases lay in between. This CDR3 contains 15 residues. Germline loops: CDR1 MGHDK, CDR2 SYGVNS.

This chain connects TRBV5-1 to TRBJ2-1; no clear D gene. This CDR3 is 12 amino acids long. V was trimmed by 2 bases and J by 7 bases, leaving 7 bases between them. Germline V gene data show CDR1 as SGHRS and CDR2 as YFSETQ. The CDR3 nucleotides read TGCGCCAGCAGCTTTTACGGGAATGAGCAGTTCTTC. Translation gives CASSFYGNEQFF.

The chain employs TRBV5-1 and TRBJ1-5, with 9 positions matching TRBD1. This CDR3 is 14 amino acids long. Germline V gene lookup returns CDR1 SGHRS and CDR2 YFSETQ. V trimming: 4 bases; J trimming: 3 bases; junction bases outside the gene matches: 2. In nucleotides, the CDR3 is TGCGCCAGCAGCACAGGGGGCCACAATCAGCCCCAGCATTTT. This translates into CASSTGGHNQPQHF.

This clone has a single count. This rearrangement joins TRBV7-8 to TRBJ2-6, with no clear D. V dropped 1 base and J dropped 0 bases, with 4 bases sitting between them. Germline V gives CDR1 SGHVS, CDR2 FQNEAQ. This CDR3 is 15 amino acids long. CDR3 in DNA: TGTGCCAGCAGCTTAGTCCTCTCTGGGGCCAACGTCCTGACTTTC. Translation: CASSLVLSGANVLTF.

The genes are TRBV5-4 and TRBJ2-2; D may be TRBD1 (6 bases). CDR1 and CDR2 (germline): SGHNT, YYREEE (reference sequence). This CDR3 contains 16 residues. Deletions cut 0 bases from V and 1 base from J, with 10 bases between. DNA of the CDR3: TGTGCCAGCAGCTTGGCCGCGACAGGGAACACCGGGGAGCTGTTTTTT. It codes for CASSLAATGNTGELFF. Complete variable domain (other parts from reference TRBV5-4 and TRBJ2-2): ETGVTQSPTHLIKTRGQQVTLRCSSQSGHNTVSWYQQALGQGPQFIFQYYREEENGRGNFPPRFSGLQFPNYSSELNVNALELDDSALYLCASSLAATGNTGELFFGEGSRLTVL.

CDR3 bases: TGCGCCAGCAGCTTGGCCGGGAGGCCGCTTGAGACCCAGTACTTC. Encoded protein: CASSLAGRPLETQYF. This chain uses TRBV5-1 with TRBJ2-5; 7 bases are a match to TRBD2. CDR3 size: 15 residues. Germline V lookup: CDR1 SGHRS, CDR2 YFSETQ. V was pared by 0 bases and J by 5 bases, with 7 bases of the junction left unmatched.